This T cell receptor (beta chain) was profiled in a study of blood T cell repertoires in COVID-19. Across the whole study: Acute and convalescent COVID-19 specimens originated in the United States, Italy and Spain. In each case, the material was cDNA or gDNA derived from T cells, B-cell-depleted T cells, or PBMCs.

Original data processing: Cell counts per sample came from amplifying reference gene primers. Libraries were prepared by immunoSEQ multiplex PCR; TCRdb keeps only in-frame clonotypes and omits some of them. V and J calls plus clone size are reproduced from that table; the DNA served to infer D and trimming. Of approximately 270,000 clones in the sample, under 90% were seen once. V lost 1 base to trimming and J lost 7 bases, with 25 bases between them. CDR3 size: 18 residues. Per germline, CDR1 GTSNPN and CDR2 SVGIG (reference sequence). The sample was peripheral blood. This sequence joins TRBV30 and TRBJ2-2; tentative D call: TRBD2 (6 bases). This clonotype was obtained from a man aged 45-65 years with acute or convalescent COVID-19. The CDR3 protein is CAWSGFAGGEWARGELFF. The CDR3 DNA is TGTGCCTGGAGTGGCTTTGCGGGCGGGGAGTGGGCCCGCGGGGAGCTGTTTTTT.